Listed below are T cell receptor beta chains from one sample, sequenced in a study of neurological immune-mediated disorders. TCRdb recomputed calls from the 5' RACE reads with MiXCR, one row per CDR3 protein. The table shows about 36,000 distinct CDR3 sequences, with 10% occurring only once. The sequenced sample was PBMCs. These receptors all stem from a woman younger than 45 with HTLV-1-associated myelopathy (HAM/TSP). The CDR3 runs from the conserved cysteine through the conserved F or W. D genes are given only for firm matches. Clone size, where shown, is once, few, many, or a class for clones that have expanded.

D,V,size,J,CDR3,DNA
TRBD1,TRBV5-1,many,TRBJ1-2,CASSGQGNGYTF,TGCGCCAGCAGCGGACAGGGGAATGGCTACACCTTC
.,TRBV6-5,few,TRBJ1-6,CASSYKGRGSSYNSPLHF,TGTGCCAGCAGTTACAAAGGTAGAGGGAGCTCCTATAATTCACCCCTCCACTTT
TRBD2,TRBV5-1,many,TRBJ2-6,CASSREAGANVLTF,TGCGCCAGCAGCCGGGAGGCTGGGGCCAACGTCCTGACTTTC
TRBD1,TRBV19,many,TRBJ2-6,CASSPGTGSGANVLTF,TGTGCCAGTAGTCCGGGGACAGGTTCCGGGGCCAACGTCCTGACTTTC
.,TRBV27,many,TRBJ2-3,CASSLNGDTQYF,TGTGCCAGCAGTTTAAACGGAGATACGCAGTATTTT
.,TRBV12-3/TRBV12-4,.,TRBJ1-3,CANSLVGNGNTIYF,TGTGCCAACAGCCTCGTGGGTAACGGAAACACCATATATTTT
.,TRBV20-1,.,TRBJ1-6,CSARAGLLNSPLHF,TGCAGTGCTAGAGCGGGGCTACTAAATTCACCCCTCCACTTT
TRBD1,TRBV4-2,many,TRBJ2-3,CASSQDWTGSDTQYF,TGTGCCAGCAGCCAAGATTGGACAGGGTCGGATACGCAGTATTTT
TRBD1,TRBV6-6,many,TRBJ2-1,CASSRPGQGNEQFF,TGTGCCAGCAGCCGCCCCGGACAGGGAAATGAGCAGTTCTTC
.,TRBV21-1,many,TRBJ1-5,CASSKVIRPMRQPQHF,TGTGCCAGCAGCAAGGTGATCCGGCCGATGCGGCAGCCCCAGCATTTT
TRBD1,TRBV5-1,many,TRBJ2-1,CASSLEGQAYNEQFF,TGCGCCAGCAGCTTGGAGGGACAGGCCTACAATGAGCAGTTCTTC
.,TRBV5-1,many,TRBJ2-2,CASSLPGTGELFF,TGCGCCAGCAGCTTGCCGGGCACCGGGGAGCTGTTTTTT
.,TRBV24-1,many,TRBJ2-3,CATSGEGWNSDTQYF,TGTGCCACCAGTGGCGAAGGATGGAATTCAGATACGCAGTATTTT
TRBD2,TRBV20-1,many,TRBJ2-5,CSARDPTSGGDLEETQYF,TGCAGTGCTAGAGACCCCACTAGCGGGGGGGATCTGGAGGAGACCCAGTACTTC
TRBD1,TRBV5-1,.,TRBJ1-2,CAIRTGGMDYGYTF,TGCGCCATTAGGACAGGGGGCATGGACTATGGCTACACCTTC
.,TRBV9,.,TRBJ1-1,CASSVAMGNAEAFF,TGTGCCAGCAGCGTAGCCATGGGCAACGCTGAAGCTTTCTTT